The entry that follows covers one TCR beta chain sequence. The data were obtained in a study of OX40 agonist ivuxolimab in advanced cancers. At the level of the study: While on treatment, patients had intravenous ivuxolimab at 0.01 to 10 mg/kg every 2 weeks. Participants, around 80% male, averaged approximately 60 years of age, ranging from roughly 23 to 90.

Clones were sequenced by immunoSEQ multiplex PCR, and TCRdb holds only the in-frame ones, with some missing. The data contain approximately 70,000 clones, around 83% of them seen just once; the ten biggest clones take up 0.35% to 0.5%. Here the sequenced sample was CD4+ or CD8+ T cells sorted from blood, taken in a trial of the OX40 agonist ivuxolimab. This sequence was found in an adult with an advanced solid tumor such as melanoma, head and neck, liver or kidney cancer.

The CDR3 DNA is TGTGCCAGCAGGGTTACGACCGGGGAGCTGTTTTTT. It is translated as CASRVTTGELFF. V is TRBV28 and J is TRBJ2-2; D is undetermined. V was trimmed by 6 bases and J by 5 bases, leaving 7 bases between them. Germline values: CDR1 MDHEN, CDR2 SYDVKM. The CDR3 totals 12 residues.